The 28 T cell receptor beta chains listed next were all sequenced from one sample in a study of response to subunit inactivated influenza vaccine (dated by TCRdb to the late 2010s). Libraries were built with RT-PCR. TCRdb records Illumina HiSeq 2500 as the sequencer. The public reads were reprocessed in TCRdb via fastp at Q25 and MiXCR, keeping in-frame beta chains. Rows merge per CDR3 protein into single entries with the most common DNA and genes. Recorded for this sample are 150,000 to 200,000 distinct CDR3 sequences; approximately 12% of them occurred a single time. 35% to 40% of the sample lies in the top ten. Sequenced material: CD8+ T cells sorted from PBMCs, taken roughly 24 months after vaccination. These receptors all stem from a man between 45 and 75 years old who received an inactivated influenza vaccine. Donor details come from another sample of the same person, matched by shared clones.

Ten or more counts support this clonotype. The V and J genes are TRBV20-1 and TRBJ1-5; TRBD1 agrees at 7 bases. This CDR3 has 17 residues. CDR1 DFQATT and CDR2 SNEGSKA come from the germline V gene (reference sequence). The ends lost 2 bases at V and 0 bases at J; junction bases unmatched: 10. CDR3 in amino acids: CSARTRDSPYSNQPQHF. CDR3 nucleotide sequence: TGCAGTGCTAGAACCCGGGACAGTCCTTATAGCAATCAGCCCCAGCATTTT.

This clonotype was picked up a small number of times. The chain carries TRBV28 and TRBJ2-1; 7 bases map to TRBD2. The CDR3 has 13 amino acids. V was pared by 8 bases and J by 10 bases, with 11 bases of the junction left unmatched. Looked up from germline, CDR1 is MDHEN and CDR2 is SYDVKM. This CDR3 reads CASRRDYSREQFF. Written as DNA, the CDR3 is TGTGCCAGCCGAAGGGACTACAGTCGCGAGCAGTTCTTC.

This clonotype came up a few times. This chain uses TRBV28 with TRBJ1-5; tentative D call: TRBD1 (6 bases). This CDR3 comprises 17 residues. V lost 3 bases, J lost 3 bases, and 18 bases lay in between. Per germline, CDR1 MDHEN and CDR2 SYDVKM. The CDR3 is CASSFVRGGQVNQPQHF. CDR3 DNA sequence: TGTGCCAGCAGTTTTGTCCGGGGGGGGCAGGTCAATCAGCCCCAGCATTTT.

This clonotype was counted a few times. The chain is built from TRBV7-6 and TRBJ2-2; 13 nucleotides align to TRBD2. The CDR3 covers 18 residues. V dropped 0 bases and J dropped 3; count of bases not matched to a gene: 4. The germline V gene has CDR1 SGHVS and CDR2 FNYEAQ. The CDR3 DNA sequence: TGTGCCAGCAGCTTAGCGGTCGGACTAGCGGGAGACACCGGGGAGCTGTTTTTT. As protein: CASSLAVGLAGDTGELFF.

The rearrangement joins TRBV4-3 to TRBJ1-6; 7 positions match TRBD1. The CDR3 is 16 amino acids. V was clipped by 3 bases and J by 0 bases; unmatched bases: 2. Germline CDR1 and CDR2: LGHNA and YSLEER. Here the CDR3 reads CASSQRDSSYNSPLHF. CDR3 in DNA: TGCGCCAGCAGCCAGAGGGACAGCTCCTATAATTCACCCCTCCACTTT.

This clonotype was observed a handful of times. The chain recombines TRBV5-1 with TRBJ2-3; D perhaps matches TRBD2 (7 bases). The CDR3 has 16 amino acids. In germline, CDR1 is SGHRS, CDR2 YFSETQ. Trimming took off 4 bases at V and 1 base at J, with 16 bases between the two ends. This CDR3 reads CASSRWGGAGTDTQYF. DNA for the CDR3: TGCGCCAGCAGCAGATGGGGGGGGGCCGGCACAGATACGCAGTATTTT. The variable domain in full, completed from reference TRBV5-1 and TRBJ2-3, reads KAGVTQTPRYLIKTRGQQVTLSCSPISGHRSVSWYQQTPGQGLQFLFEYFSETQRNKGNFPGRFSGRQFSNSRSEMNVSTLELGDSALYLCASSRWGGAGTDTQYFGPGTRLTVL.

This clonotype has only a few counts. The V and J genes are TRBV27 and TRBJ2-1, with D possibly matching TRBD2 (6 bases). Between the trimmed V and J ends, which lost 10 bases and 7 bases, there was a span of 20 bases. Germline CDR1 is MNHEY and CDR2 is SMNVEV (reference sequence). The CDR3 covers 14 residues. In DNA form, the CDR3 reads TGTGCCACCCAACGCGGGGTCGGGGGAAATGAGCAGTTCTTC. Translation: CATQRGVGGNEQFF.

The chain is built from TRBV4-3 and TRBJ2-6, with 7 bases aligning to TRBD1. Trimming at V came to 4 bases and at J to 0 bases, leaving 9 bases not matched to a gene. Germline lookup yields CDR1 LGHNA and CDR2 YSLEER. The CDR3 contains 18 residues. The CDR3 spells CASSPDTGVISGANVLTF. The CDR3 DNA reads as TGCGCCAGCAGCCCAGATACAGGGGTAATCTCTGGGGCCAACGTCCTGACTTTC.

This clonotype has only a few counts. The genes are TRBV13 and TRBJ1-1; D gene ambiguous. V dropped 1 base and J dropped 1 base, with 7 bases sitting between them. CDR1 is PRHDT and CDR2 is FYEKMQ in the germline V gene (reference sequence). CDR3 length: 14 residues. Here the CDR3 DNA reads TGTGCCAGCAGCTTAGCCGAGGGGAACACTGAAGCTTTCTTT. Residues: CASSLAEGNTEAFF.

The V and J genes are TRBV9 and TRBJ1-1; a weak D match, TRBD1 (6 bases). Trimming removed 0 bases at V and 5 bases at J, with 17 bases between. CDR1 and CDR2 (germline): SGDLS, YYNGEE. The CDR3 totals 16 residues. The CDR3 loop reads CASSVGGSGEKTEAFF. CDR3 DNA: TGTGCCAGCAGCGTAGGAGGGTCAGGGGAGAAGACTGAAGCTTTCTTT.

This sequence joins TRBV20-1 and TRBJ2-7; the match to TRBD1 covers 8 bases. J lost 1 base, V lost 3 bases, and 8 bases had no gene match. From germline, CDR1 is DFQATT and CDR2 SNEGSKA (reference sequence). CDR3 length: 15 amino acids. The CDR3 bases are TGCAGTGCTAGTCAACTGGACAGGGTATCCTACGAGCAGTACTTC. This translates into CSASQLDRVSYEQYF.

The gene calls are TRBV27 and TRBJ2-5, with D maybe TRBD1 (5 bases). With 0 bases removed from V and 1 base from J, the gap between germline ends came to 12 bases. Per the germline V gene, CDR1 is MNHEY and CDR2 is SMNVEV (reference sequence). There are 16 residues in the CDR3. The CDR3 coding sequence is TGTGCCAGCAGTTTATCGGGGCTAGGGCCCCAAGAGACCCAGTACTTC. Protein: CASSLSGLGPQETQYF.

This clonotype was recorded at least ten times. The chain employs TRBV27 and TRBJ2-1; perhaps TRBD2 as D (5 bases). CDR1 and CDR2 from the germline V gene are MNHEY and SMNVEV (reference sequence). There are 14 residues in the CDR3. Trimming left V 2 bases short and J 3 bases short, with 8 bases between. For the CDR3, the DNA is TGTGCCAGCAGTTTAATAGCGAACTACAATGAGCAGTTCTTC. Protein: CASSLIANYNEQFF.

This clonotype has more than one count but fewer than ten. The J gene is TRBJ2-7, the V gene TRBV20-1; D unclear. V lost 4 bases, J lost 6 bases, and 13 bases lay in between. The germline V gene encodes CDR1 DFQATT and CDR2 SNEGSKA (reference sequence). The CDR3 has 12 residues. The CDR3 DNA reads as TGCAGTGCTAACCTTGTCGGCGCCGAGCAGTACTTC. Translating it yields CSANLVGAEQYF.

The CDR3 nucleotides read TGCAGTGCGCCTATGGAGGGGCTCTACGAGCAGTACTTC. Translated: CSAPMEGLYEQYF. The chain recombines TRBV20-1 with TRBJ2-7, with D perhaps TRBD2 (6 bases). The CDR3 contains 13 residues. Trimming took off 6 bases at V and 3 bases at J, with 15 bases between the two ends. Germline V gene lookup returns CDR1 DFQATT and CDR2 SNEGSKA (reference sequence).

There are a few counts of this clonotype. The chain uses TRBV19 and TRBJ2-7, with a tentative D call TRBD1 (7 bases). The CDR3 runs to 14 residues. V lost 5 bases, J lost 0 bases, and 11 bases lay in between. In germline, CDR1 is LNHDA, CDR2 SQIVND (reference sequence). The CDR3 protein is CASSPRGDSYEQYF. For the CDR3, the DNA is TGTGCCAGTAGTCCCAGGGGGGACTCCTACGAGCAGTACTTC. The full variable domain, in which reference TRBV19 and TRBJ2-7 provide the parts outside the CDR3, is DGGITQSPKYLFRKEGQNVTLSCEQNLNHDAMYWYRQDPGQGLRLIYYSQIVNDFQKGDIAEGYSVSREKKESFPLTVTSAQKNPTAFYLCASSPRGDSYEQYFGPGTRLTVT.

This clonotype has just a few counts. CDR3 coding DNA: TGCAGTGCTAAAGGGACCACTAGCTCCTACAATGAGCAGTTCTTC. Protein sequence: CSAKGTTSSYNEQFF. The rearrangement uses TRBV20-1 and TRBJ2-1; D is tentatively TRBD1 or TRBD2 (5 bases each). V lost 4 bases and J 0 bases, leaving 13 bases between the germline ends. The length of the CDR3 is 15 residues. CDR1 and CDR2 (germline): DFQATT, SNEGSKA (reference sequence).

V is TRBV20-1 and J is TRBJ2-5, with 8 bases lining up with TRBD2. CDR1 DFQATT and CDR2 SNEGSKA come from the germline V gene (reference sequence). This CDR3 contains 15 residues. Unmatched junction bases numbered 9, after V lost 1 base and J lost 5 bases. As DNA, the CDR3 is TGCAGTGCTAGAGTCCGGGAGGGCCTGCTGGAGACCCAGTACTTC. As protein: CSARVREGLLETQYF.

This clonotype was picked up a small number of times. The gene calls are TRBV28 and TRBJ2-3, with 10 bases fitting TRBD2. The germline gives CDR1 MDHEN, CDR2 SYDVKM. J lost 4 bases, V lost 5 bases, and 9 bases had no gene match. The CDR3 totals 16 residues. This chain's CDR3 is CASSPLERGGPDTQYF. CDR3 sequence (DNA): TGTGCCAGCAGTCCCCTCGAGCGGGGGGGGCCAGATACGCAGTATTTT.

V and J are TRBV12-3 or TRBV12-4 and TRBJ2-7; TRBD1 matches at 8 bases. This CDR3 region has 16 residues. J was trimmed by 2 bases and V by 5 bases; bases with no gene match: 11. CDR3 region: CASSAPGQVRTYEQYF. The DNA of the CDR3 is TGTGCCAGCAGTGCCCCGGGACAGGTTAGGACCTACGAGCAGTACTTC.

This clonotype was seen a handful of times. The J gene is TRBJ2-5, the V gene TRBV6-1; maybe TRBD1 (5 bases). CDR1 is MNHNS and CDR2 is SASEGT in the germline V gene. The CDR3 has 16 residues. Deletions cut 5 bases from V and 2 bases from J, with 18 bases between. The DNA for the CDR3 is TGTGCCAGCAGTCGCATAGACAGCCTCGGGCAAGAGACCCAGTACTTC. It specifies CASSRIDSLGQETQYF.

CDR3 DNA sequence: TGTGCCAGCAGTTTCCCCCAAACTAGCGGGGGGGCCTACGAGCAGTACTTC. It codes for CASSFPQTSGGAYEQYF. The chain uses TRBV28 and TRBJ2-7, with 13 bases identical to TRBD2. This CDR3 has 17 amino acids. The V and J ends lost 3 bases and 2 bases, in that order; junction bases with no gene match: 7. Per the germline V gene, CDR1 is MDHEN and CDR2 is SYDVKM. The variable domain in full, with the rest retrieved from reference TRBV28 and TRBJ2-7, is DVKVTQSSRYLVKRTGEKVFLECVQDMDHENMFWYRQDPGLGLRLIYFSYDVKMKEKGDIPEGYSVSREKKERFSLILESASTNQTSMYLCASSFPQTSGGAYEQYFGPGTRLTVT.

The V call is TRBV5-5, the J call TRBJ1-1; no firm D call. Trimming took 8 bases from V and 1 from J, leaving 18 bases between them. The CDR3 is made up of 15 amino acids. The germline V gene has CDR1 SGHKS and CDR2 YYEKEE (reference sequence). The CDR3 region has the DNA TGTGCCAGGGGCTTGGAGTGGTTACCGAACACTGAAGCTTTCTTT. Its protein is CARGLEWLPNTEAFF.

This clonotype came up many times. The genes are TRBV3-1 and TRBJ1-1; D gene unclear. Germline CDR1 and CDR2: LGHDT and YNNKEL (reference sequence). CDR3 length: 15 residues. With 4 bases removed from V and 0 bases from J, the gap between germline ends came to 12 bases. CDR3 sequence reads: CASSLSPNMNTEAFF. The CDR3 bases are TGTGCCAGCAGCCTTTCCCCAAACATGAACACTGAAGCTTTCTTT.

Only a few counts were recorded for this clonotype. The rearrangement links TRBV30 to TRBJ2-5; TRBD2 is a possible D gene (6 bases). V was pared by 0 bases and J by 2 bases, with 13 bases between. The CDR3 runs 15 residues. In germline, CDR1 is GTSNPN, CDR2 SVGIG (reference sequence). CDR3 amino acids: CAWSVNLAPQETQYF. The CDR3 DNA sequence: TGTGCCTGGAGTGTAAACCTAGCGCCTCAAGAGACCCAGTACTTC.

The chain joins TRBV2 to TRBJ1-1; TRBD1 might be the D (5 bases). Germline V lookup: CDR1 SNHLY, CDR2 FYNNEI. V was trimmed by 5 bases and J by 2 bases, leaving 15 bases between them. CDR3 size: 15 residues. The chain's CDR3 is CASSPTGLTNTEAFF. In DNA form, the CDR3 reads TGTGCCAGCAGTCCGACGGGACTCACAAACACTGAAGCTTTCTTT.

A few counts support this clonotype. This sequence joins TRBV28 and TRBJ2-3; D uncertain. Germline V gene lookup returns CDR1 MDHEN and CDR2 SYDVKM. This CDR3 contains 12 residues. Trimming took off 6 bases at V and 4 bases at J, with 8 bases between the two ends. The CDR3 DNA follows: TGTGCCAGCAGCCCATTATCAGATACGCAGTATTTT. Protein: CASSPLSDTQYF.

Concerning this clonotype itself: A much larger clone sits a single nucleotide away, making a read error possible. The chain has TRBV29-1 and TRBJ1-3; D not resolved. The CDR3 is 14 residues long. CDR1 is SQVTM, CDR2 ANQGSEA, per germline. The CDR3 coding sequence is TGCAGGGTTGACCAGGAGTTAAGTGGAAACACCATATATTTT. Protein product: CRVDQELSGNTIYF.